The present entry profiles one T cell receptor beta chain with its context. It lacks a known antigen. Base-call qualities are not available, and no considerably larger clone is one nucleotide away. Patients with a history of autoimmune disease or receiving systemic immunosuppression were excluded from the trial. Peripheral blood for TCR sequencing was collected from all dose cohorts at baseline, on cycle 4 day 1, and on cycle 7 day 1. Samples were obtained from an open-label, multicenter, first-in-human phase I dose-escalation trial of ivuxolimab. Adults with locally advanced or metastatic melanoma, renal cell, hepatocellular, or head and neck squamous cell carcinoma were enrolled in the trial. Before TCR sequencing, CD4+ T cells and CD8+ T cells were sorted from peripheral blood as separate populations. Compared with germline, V lacks 7 bases and J lacks 7 bases; bases without a gene match: 7. CDR1 MNHEY and CDR2 SMNVEV are derived from the germline V gene (reference sequence). The CDR3, cysteine through phenylalanine, is 14 amino acids long. Solely the CDR3 DNA is kept, with 42 bases framed from the first base.

Genomic DNA was extracted from sorted cells for sequencing of the TCRbeta CDR3 region. TCRbeta CDR3 regions were sequenced using the immunoSEQ Assay. Held by TCRdb, this immuneACCESS table contains in-frame sequences only and omits some clones. Under half of the omission traces to an unresolved V gene where checked; the cause of the rest is unknown. Here the sample has roughly 70,000 clones; 85% occur a single time. The ten largest clones take up around 0.5% of the sample. The data originate from a study of OX40 agonist ivuxolimab in advanced cancers. Some background on the complete study: Ivuxolimab was an agonistic, fully human IgG2 monoclonal antibody directed against OX40 (CD134), a costimulatory receptor. Partial responses were achieved by three dose-escalation patients, of whom one had hepatocellular carcinoma and two had cutaneous melanoma. Patients were allowed to have had prior anti-PD-1, anti-PD-L1 or anti-CTLA-4 therapy, and 30% to 40% of the dose-escalation patients had previously received checkpoint inhibitors. The paper describes the monotherapy dose-escalation part (N of about 47 patients) of the phase I trial of ivuxolimab. In the dose-escalation cohort, roughly 80% of patients were male, and the mean age was approximately 64 years, with a range of roughly 20 to 85. Of the roughly 53 patients in dose escalation, 19 had hepatocellular carcinoma, some 15 had melanoma, 9 had renal cell carcinoma and 9 had head and neck cancer. Peripheral TCRbeta sequencing aimed to test whether ivuxolimab altered TCR sequence diversity and caused clonal T-cell expansion. Intravenous ivuxolimab was administered to patients every 2 weeks at six dose levels: 0.01, 0.1, 0.3, 1.5, 3 and 10 mg/kg. The study at large found these results: Low levels of normalized T-cell clonal expansion were also seen in some patients who did not respond. Clonal expansion of both CD4+ and CD8+ blood T cells was observed from baseline to week 6 at doses 0.1 to 3.0 mg/kg. The antigen specificity of the clonally expanded peripheral T cells was not determined. Partial responders in the 0.1-3.0 mg/kg groups had among the lowest normalized peripheral clonal expansion, especially among CD8+ T cells. After ivuxolimab, more expanded clones were found on average in CD8+ T cells than in CD4+ T cells.

The sample consisted of CD4+ or CD8+ T cells sorted from blood, taken in a trial of the OX40 agonist ivuxolimab. The rearranged chain carries TRBV27 and TRBJ1-6; a stretch of 7 junction bases matches TRBD1. This receptor was obtained from an adult with an advanced solid tumor such as melanoma, head and neck, liver or kidney cancer. The CDR3 sequence is CASTRGLVNSPLHF. The DNA is as follows: TGTGCCAGCACGAGGGGGCTGGTGAATTCACCCCTCCACTTT.